The 17 T cell receptor beta chains below come from one sample, sequenced in a study of identical twins. Each CDR3 protein is one row after TCRdb ran MiXCR on the 5' RACE reads. Of a few hundred thousand distinct CDR3 sequences in the sample, more than 9% are singletons; the top ten hold around 3.2%. These same records also appear under a second study, on yellow fever vaccine responses in identical twins.

Sequences were obtained from PBMCs. The receptor set was obtained from a young woman in good health.

This rearrangement joins TRBV7-9 to TRBJ2-7, with a tentative D call TRBD1 (6 bases). This CDR3 spans 14 amino acids. V was pared by 5 bases and J by 1 base, with 12 bases between. The germline gives CDR1 SEHNR, CDR2 FQNEAQ (reference sequence). CDR3 amino acids: CASSAATGSYEQYF. The CDR3 region has the DNA TGTGCCAGCAGCGCCGCTACAGGGTCCTACGAGCAGTACTTC.

This clonotype was picked up a small number of times. The rearrangement uses TRBV4-3 and TRBJ2-3; perhaps D is TRBD1 or TRBD2 (5 bases each). Per germline, CDR1 LGHNA and CDR2 YSLEER. Trimming shortened V by 3 bases and J by 1 base, and 23 bases separated the two germline ends. This CDR3 comprises 19 residues. The CDR3 loop reads CASSHTRASIRGGTDTQYF. CDR3 nucleotides: TGCGCCAGCAGCCATACCCGGGCTAGCATTAGGGGCGGCACAGATACGCAGTATTTT.

This chain connects TRBV13 to TRBJ2-1; 9 bases map to TRBD2. Germline loops: CDR1 PRHDT, CDR2 FYEKMQ (reference sequence). The CDR3 runs 17 residues. V dropped 5 bases and J dropped 5; count of bases not matched to a gene: 13. CDR3 in DNA: TGTGCCAGCAGCGCCCGATTTGGCGGGGGGGCCGACAATGAGCAGTTCTTC. It yields the protein CASSARFGGGADNEQFF.

The V gene is TRBV4-3, the J gene TRBJ2-1; possibly TRBD1 or TRBD2 for D (5 bases each). The CDR3 spans 16 residues. Germline CDR1 reads LGHNA; CDR2 reads YSLEER. V lost 1 base and J lost 4, with 14 bases in between. The CDR3 is CASSQVVGDLYNEQFF. Written as DNA, the CDR3 is TGCGCCAGCAGCCAAGTGGTAGGGGACCTATACAATGAGCAGTTCTTC.

V gene TRBV11-1 combines with J gene TRBJ2-7; TRBD1 agrees at 9 bases. The CDR3 is 19 amino acids. The V segment lost 5 bases and the J segment 3 bases; nucleotides outside the gene matches: 20. The germline V gene has CDR1 SGHAT and CDR2 FQDESV (reference sequence). The CDR3 sequence: CASSPHLTSRDREFYEQYF. The CDR3 DNA reads as TGTGCCAGCAGCCCCCATCTAACCTCACGGGACAGGGAATTCTACGAGCAGTACTTC.

The chain joins TRBV5-1 to TRBJ1-1; D remains ambiguous. CDR3 length equals 14 residues. Germline V lookup: CDR1 SGHRS, CDR2 YFSETQ. V lost 4 bases and J 1 base, leaving 11 bases between the germline ends. CDR3 amino acids: CASSGLRGNTEAFF. The CDR3 coding sequence is TGCGCCAGCAGCGGTCTTCGGGGGAACACTGAAGCTTTCTTT.

This chain's CDR3 is CASSFGGSGEQYF. The CDR3 region has the DNA TGTGCCAGCAGCTTCGGCGGGAGCGGCGAGCAGTACTTC. The V and J genes are TRBV7-9 and TRBJ2-7; 7 nucleotides line up with TRBD2. This CDR3 comprises 13 residues. J lost 6 bases, V lost 3 bases, and 5 bases had no gene match. Germline CDR1 SEHNR, CDR2 FQNEAQ (reference sequence).

This chain connects TRBV20-1 to TRBJ2-3, with TRBD1 matching over 7 bases. This CDR3 has 17 residues. The germline V gene has CDR1 DFQATT and CDR2 SNEGSKA (reference sequence). Trimming removed 5 bases from V and 2 bases from J; junction bases left unmatched: 16. The CDR3 region is CSAPYRRDRLDTDTQYF. For the CDR3, the DNA is TGCAGTGCTCCCTACAGACGGGACAGACTTGACACAGATACGCAGTATTTT.

The chain has TRBV20-1 and TRBJ2-7; D unclear. V dropped 4 bases and J dropped 3 bases, with 13 bases sitting between them. The CDR3 runs to 13 residues. CDR1 is DFQATT, CDR2 SNEGSKA, per germline (reference sequence). The CDR3 loop is CSAKDRLRYEQYF. The DNA for the CDR3 is TGCAGTGCTAAGGACCGTCTCCGCTACGAGCAGTACTTC.

V usage is TRBV25-1 and J usage is TRBJ2-3, with TRBD2 matching over 14 bases. CDR1 MGHDK and CDR2 SYGVNS come from the germline V gene. CDR3 size: 18 residues. The ends lost 4 bases at V and 5 bases at J; junction bases unmatched: 11. The CDR3 spells CASSVSRLAGGPGDTQYF. The CDR3 DNA reads TGTGCCAGCAGTGTCTCCCGACTAGCGGGAGGGCCCGGAGATACGCAGTATTTT. Combining the CDR3 with reference TRBV25-1 and TRBJ2-3 gives the whole variable domain EADIYQTPRYLVIGTGKKITLECSQTMGHDKMYWYQQDPGMELHLIHYSYGVNSTEKGDLSSESTVSRIRTEHFPLTLESARPSHTSQYLCASSVSRLAGGPGDTQYFGPGTRLTVL.

The rearrangement joins TRBV7-2 to TRBJ1-4, with D possibly TRBD1 on 6 matching bases. Germline lookup yields CDR1 SGHTA and CDR2 FQGNSA. The CDR3 runs 15 residues. The ends were cut back, 5 bases at V and 4 bases at J, with 14 bases in the middle. DNA for the CDR3: TGTGCCAGCAGCGACAACAGGGTAGTTAATGAAAAACTGTTTTTT. It encodes CASSDNRVVNEKLFF.

This clonotype was observed at least ten times. The rearrangement links TRBV7-8 to TRBJ1-1; TRBD1 matches 7 bases. Per the germline V gene, CDR1 is SGHVS and CDR2 is FQNEAQ. Trimming at V came to 7 bases and at J to 0 bases, leaving 5 bases not matched to a gene. The CDR3 extends over 14 amino acids. The CDR3 DNA is TGTGCCAGCATCCTAGACAGGGTGAACACTGAAGCTTTCTTT. Protein product: CASILDRVNTEAFF.

The sample holds many counts of this clonotype. This chain connects TRBV2 to TRBJ1-3; maybe TRBD1 (5 bases). V gave up 3 bases and J gave up 4 bases, with 7 bases separating them. The CDR3 spans 13 residues. Germline V gene lookup returns CDR1 SNHLY and CDR2 FYNNEI. In nucleotides, the CDR3 is TGTGCCAGCAGTGAGACAGCCGGAAACACCATATATTTT. Its translation is CASSETAGNTIYF.

This clonotype was recorded at least ten times. This chain joins TRBV29-1 and TRBJ2-3; D unresolved. The CDR3 runs 13 residues. Per germline, CDR1 SQVTM and CDR2 ANQGSEA. Trimming stripped 2 bases from V and 1 base from J, with 7 bases between. CDR3 DNA: TGCAGCGTTGAATGGCAGCGCACAGATACGCAGTATTTT. Its protein is CSVEWQRTDTQYF.

At least ten counts were recorded for this clonotype. This chain joins TRBV3-1 and TRBJ1-3; D gene uncertain. V lost 2 bases and J lost 7, with 0 bases in between. Per the germline V gene, CDR1 is LGHDT and CDR2 is YNNKEL (reference sequence). The CDR3 consists of 10 residues. The DNA for the CDR3 is TGTGCCAGCAGCCAAAACACCATATATTTT. This gives the protein CASSQNTIYF.

The V call is TRBV6-1, the J call TRBJ2-5; 10 bases align to TRBD2. From germline, CDR1 is MNHNS and CDR2 SASEGT. J gave up 7 bases and V 2 bases, and 7 bases lay outside the gene matches. The CDR3 runs 15 residues. The CDR3 DNA reads as TGTGCCAGCAGTGAACGTAGCGGGGGGTTTGTGACCCAGTACTTC. Translation gives CASSERSGGFVTQYF.

V is TRBV4-1 and J is TRBJ2-4; possibly TRBD1 or TRBD2 for D (5 bases each). The germline V gene has CDR1 MGHRA and CDR2 YSYEKL. The V end lost 3 bases, the J end lost 7 bases, and 10 bases lay between the germline ends. This CDR3 spans 13 amino acids. The CDR3 DNA reads TGCGCCAGCAGCCATATAGAGGGGAACATTCAGTACTTC. This encodes CASSHIEGNIQYF.